The 18 T cell receptor beta chains reported below all come from one sample, sequenced in a study of blood T cell repertoires in COVID-19. Sequencing was performed with immunoSEQ multiplex PCR; in TCRdb, only in-frame clones are kept and a portion is missing. The sample shows about 140,000 clones, roughly 84% of them seen only once. The specimen sequenced was peripheral blood. These TCRs come from a woman in her fifties or sixties with acute or convalescent COVID-19.

This chain connects TRBV7-3 to TRBJ1-2; D may be TRBD1 (5 bases). Germline V lookup: CDR1 SGHTA, CDR2 FQGTGA. The CDR3 totals 14 residues. V lost 5 bases and J 1 base, leaving 11 bases between the germline ends. CDR3 in DNA: TGTGCCAGCAGCCCGGGGGGGGTTAACTATGGCTACACCTTC. Amino acids: CASSPGGVNYGYTF.

The gene calls are TRBV2 and TRBJ1-5; D may be TRBD1 (6 bases). The CDR3 consists of 15 residues. Trimming took off 4 bases at V and 1 base at J, with 11 bases between the two ends. Germline values: CDR1 SNHLY, CDR2 FYNNEI. CDR3 sequence (DNA): TGTGCCAGCAGTGTCGGGGGGCAAAGCAATCAGCCCCAGCATTTT. Its protein is CASSVGGQSNQPQHF.

The V gene is TRBV19, the J gene TRBJ2-1; maybe TRBD2 (5 bases). Germline CDR1 is LNHDA and CDR2 is SQIVND (reference sequence). V lost 6 bases and J lost 4, with 13 bases in between. The CDR3 runs 14 residues. The CDR3 DNA sequence: TGTGCCAGTAGGTCAAGCGGAAAATACAATGAGCAGTTCTTC. It translates to CASRSSGKYNEQFF.

The genes are TRBV7-2 and TRBJ1-1, with 8 nucleotides matching TRBD1. V was clipped by 5 bases and J by 0 bases; unmatched bases: 11. Germline loops: CDR1 SGHTA, CDR2 FQGNSA. The CDR3 consists of 17 residues. The CDR3: CASSPATGGRMNTEAFF. For the CDR3, the DNA is TGTGCCAGCAGCCCCGCCACAGGGGGTAGGATGAACACTGAAGCTTTCTTT.

CDR3 nucleotide sequence: TGTGCCAGCAGCGCTGACTTCAGCCTAAACACAGATACGCAGTATTTT. The encoded protein is CASSADFSLNTDTQYF. This sequence joins TRBV9 and TRBJ2-3, with D hard to call. The germline CDR1 and CDR2 sequences are SGDLS and YYNGEE. V lost 3 bases to trimming and J lost 2 bases, with 16 bases between them. The CDR3 runs to 16 residues. Drawing the rest from reference TRBV9 and TRBJ2-3, the complete variable domain is DSGVTQTPKHLITATGQRVTLRCSPRSGDLSVYWYQQSLDQGLQFLIQYYNGEERAKGNILERFSAQQFPDLHSELNLSSLELGDSALYFCASSADFSLNTDTQYFGPGTRLTVL.

The chain couples TRBV20-1 to TRBJ1-5, with D tentatively TRBD1 (5 bases). The CDR3 is 13 amino acids. Germline assignment: CDR1 DFQATT and CDR2 SNEGSKA (reference sequence). V was pared by 3 bases and J by 4 bases, with 10 bases between. The CDR3 spells CSASLTANQPQHF. The CDR3 coding sequence is TGCAGTGCTAGTCTGACAGCTAATCAGCCCCAGCATTTT.

This clone was detected only once. The chain carries TRBV3-1 (or the pseudogene TRBV3-2) and TRBJ2-7; D is perhaps TRBD1 (5 bases). Germline CDR1 LGHDT, CDR2 YNNKEL (reference sequence). The CDR3 has 15 amino acids. Trimming took 1 base from V and 4 from J, leaving 14 bases between them. The CDR3 here is CASSQAAGPGYEQYF. CDR3 nucleotide sequence: TGTGCCAGCAGCCAAGCCGCAGGGCCTGGGTACGAGCAGTACTTC.

This chain joins TRBV30 and TRBJ1-1; 9 bases are a match to TRBD1. Trimming took 2 bases from V and 5 from J; bases not matched to a gene: 3. CDR1 is GTSNPN and CDR2 is SVGIG in the germline V gene (reference sequence). The CDR3 length is 13 residues. CDR3 amino acids: CAWSPGQGTEAFF. The CDR3 DNA reads TGTGCCTGGAGTCCCGGACAGGGGACTGAAGCTTTCTTT.

The V call is TRBV30, the J call TRBJ1-1, with TRBD1 as a possible D gene (6 bases). V gave up 0 bases and J gave up 1 base, with 9 bases separating them. Germline-derived CDR1 and CDR2 are GTSNPN and SVGIG (reference sequence). CDR3 length: 14 residues. In DNA form, the CDR3 reads TGTGCCTGGAGTGTGCAAGGGGGGAACACTGAAGCTTTCTTT. This encodes CAWSVQGGNTEAFF.

The chain combines TRBV25-1 with TRBJ2-7; D is undetermined. Looked up from germline, CDR1 is MGHDK and CDR2 is SYGVNS. V was pared by 2 bases and J by 4 bases, with 9 bases between. The CDR3 has 13 amino acids. CDR3 DNA sequence: TGTGCCAGCAGTGAAAACACAGCTTACGAGCAGTACTTC. Residues: CASSENTAYEQYF.

This sequence joins TRBV27 and TRBJ2-5, with 13 bases lining up with TRBD2. The CDR3 has 17 residues. Germline CDR1 MNHEY, CDR2 SMNVEV (reference sequence). J lost 1 base, V lost 6 bases, and 8 bases had no gene match. CDR3 sequence reads: CASRRTSGGWVQETQYF. The CDR3, as DNA: TGTGCCAGCAGGCGGACTAGCGGGGGCTGGGTCCAAGAGACCCAGTACTTC.

This clone was counted a few times. The chain uses TRBV19 and TRBJ2-2, with 7 bases that match TRBD1. The CDR3 loop spans 13 amino acids. Germline V gene sequence: CDR1 LNHDA, CDR2 SQIVND (reference sequence). The ends lost 6 bases at V and 6 bases at J; junction bases unmatched: 4. The CDR3 protein is CASRVRGPGELFF. The DNA for the CDR3 is TGTGCCAGTAGAGTTAGGGGGCCCGGGGAGCTGTTTTTT.

In this sample, this clone turned up a few times. The CDR3 DNA reads TGCGCCAGCAGCCAAGACGGACAGGGGAACTACGAGCAGTACTTC. The encoded protein is CASSQDGQGNYEQYF. The rearrangement joins TRBV4-3 to TRBJ2-7, with 9 bases that match TRBD1. Trimming took 0 bases from V and 3 from J; bases not matched to a gene: 3. The CDR3 totals 15 residues. Germline loops: CDR1 LGHNA, CDR2 YSLEER.

The V and J genes are TRBV6-5 and TRBJ1-1; D perhaps matches TRBD1 (5 bases). Trimming took off 1 base at V and 3 bases at J, with 12 bases between the two ends. Germline-derived CDR1 and CDR2 are MNHEY and SVGAGI. This CDR3 contains 15 residues. The CDR3 bases are TGTGCCAGCAGTTACTGGGCGTGGGGGGACACTGAAGCTTTCTTT. Its protein is CASSYWAWGDTEAFF.

The chain couples TRBV4-1 to TRBJ1-5; 9 bases line up with TRBD1. Germline V gene lookup returns CDR1 MGHRA and CDR2 YSYEKL. The CDR3 has 15 amino acids. J was trimmed by 7 bases and V by 0 bases; bases with no gene match: 4. The CDR3 sequence: CASSQDTGGRQPQHF. CDR3 nucleotides: TGCGCCAGCAGCCAAGATACAGGGGGCCGGCAGCCCCAGCATTTT.

This clone was seen only a few times. This chain links TRBV9 with TRBJ1-5; 11 bases map to TRBD1. V lost 2 bases to trimming and J lost 6 bases; unmatched junction nucleotides: 1. There are 14 residues in the CDR3. CDR1 and CDR2 from the germline V gene are SGDLS and YYNGEE. This chain's CDR3 is CASSVGTGGQPQHF. The CDR3 bases are TGTGCCAGCAGCGTCGGGACAGGGGGTCAGCCCCAGCATTTT.

V usage is TRBV4-3 and J usage is TRBJ1-5; the D is unclear. CDR3 size: 16 residues. The germline gives CDR1 LGHNA, CDR2 YSLEER. V shed 4 bases and J shed 2 bases, with 15 bases lying between them. CDR3 residues: CASSPLGSGGNQPQHF. CDR3 bases: TGCGCCAGCAGCCCGCTCGGGTCCGGGGGCAATCAGCCCCAGCATTTT.

The rearrangement uses TRBV28 and TRBJ2-1; no clear D. Trimming pared 5 bases from V and 5 bases from J, leaving 25 bases between. Germline values: CDR1 MDHEN, CDR2 SYDVKM. The length of the CDR3 is 18 residues. CDR3 region: CASSPRDWADRRNNEQFF. The CDR3, as DNA: TGTGCCAGCAGTCCCCGAGATTGGGCAGACCGAAGAAACAATGAGCAGTTCTTC.